The 31 T cell receptor beta chains listed next were all sequenced from one sample in a study of blood T cell repertoires in COVID-19. Repertoires were generated with immunoSEQ multiplex PCR, while TCRdb's copy carries only in-frame clones and drops some. Here the sample spans 100,000 or so clones, around 87% being singletons. The sequencing sample was made of peripheral blood. Receptor source: a woman in her 30s with acute or convalescent COVID-19.

V is TRBV12-5 and J is TRBJ1-1; TRBD1 matches 7 bases. The V gene end was trimmed by 7 bases and the J gene end by 8 bases; junction bases not matched to a gene: 13. The CDR3 consists of 14 residues. Germline V lookup: CDR1 LGHNT, CDR2 FRNRAP. Here the CDR3 DNA reads TGTGCTAGTGCCTCGGACAGGACAATCGTCGAAGCTTTCTTT. It codes for CASASDRTIVEAFF.

This chain connects TRBV29-1 to TRBJ2-3; 11 bases align to TRBD2. The CDR3 totals 17 residues. Looked up from germline, CDR1 is SQVTM and CDR2 is ANQGSEA. V was clipped by 7 bases and J by 2 bases; unmatched bases: 14. The CDR3 sequence is CSAEGLAGGFATDTQYF. The CDR3 DNA reads as TGCAGCGCCGAGGGGCTAGCGGGGGGCTTCGCCACAGATACGCAGTATTTT.

The V and J genes are TRBV10-2 and TRBJ1-1; D not certain. The germline CDR1 and CDR2 sequences are WSHSY and SAAADI. Trimming pared 6 bases from V and 1 base from J, leaving 12 bases between. The CDR3 is 14 amino acids. CDR3 DNA sequence: TGCGCCAGCAGGGCCCATGGTGAGAACACTGAAGCTTTCTTT. It is translated as CASRAHGENTEAFF.

The rearrangement links TRBV2 to TRBJ2-7; 11 bases match TRBD2. The CDR3 is 15 residues long. J lost 6 bases, V lost 5 bases, and 9 bases had no gene match. The germline gives CDR1 SNHLY, CDR2 FYNNEI. The CDR3 coding sequence is TGTGCCAGCAGTTACTTTAGCGGGGGGGAGAGCGAGCAGTACTTC. Residues: CASSYFSGGESEQYF.

The rearrangement links TRBV2 to TRBJ1-6; TRBD1 matches at 12 bases. The ends lost 6 bases at V and 7 bases at J; junction bases unmatched: 10. The CDR3 is made up of 17 amino acids. The germline gives CDR1 SNHLY, CDR2 FYNNEI. The CDR3 nucleotides read TGTGCCAGCAGCAGAACCGGGACAGGGGGCGACAATTCACCCCTCCACTTT. This translates into CASSRTGTGGDNSPLHF. The full variable domain, completed using reference TRBV2 and TRBJ1-6, is EPEVTQTPSHQVTQMGQEVILRCVPISNHLYFYWYRQILGQKVEFLVSFYNNEISEKSEIFDDQFSVERPDGSNFTLKIRSTKLEDSAMYFCASSRTGTGGDNSPLHFGNGTRLTVT.

This clone was found a few times. The gene calls are TRBV9 and TRBJ1-1, with unresolved D. In germline, CDR1 is SGDLS, CDR2 YYNGEE. Trimming shortened V by 5 bases and J by 5 bases, and 10 bases separated the two germline ends. This CDR3 contains 12 residues. The CDR3 nucleotides are TGTGCCAGCAGGGGAGAGGGTACTGAAGCTTTCTTT. It encodes CASRGEGTEAFF.

The CDR3 here is CASSLVGTAYSNQPQHF. The CDR3 coding sequence is TGTGCCAGCAGCTTAGTTGGGACAGCTTATAGCAATCAGCCCCAGCATTTT. This rearrangement joins TRBV7-8 to TRBJ1-5, with 7 bases lining up with TRBD1. The CDR3 spans 17 residues. Germline loops: CDR1 SGHVS, CDR2 FQNEAQ. The junction had 6 bases not matched to a gene; V was cut back by 1 base and J by 0 bases.

The rearrangement links TRBV7-8 to TRBJ1-2, with a possible D match to TRBD1 (6 bases). There are 15 residues in the CDR3. V was trimmed by 0 bases and J by 3 bases, leaving 11 bases between them. Germline CDR1 and CDR2: SGHVS and FQNEAQ. CDR3 region: CASSLAAGHDYGYTF. The CDR3 nucleotides read TGTGCCAGCAGCTTAGCAGCGGGACACGACTATGGCTACACCTTC.

This chain connects TRBV2 to TRBJ1-5; D may be TRBD1 (5 bases). Trimming removed 6 bases at V and 9 bases at J, with 18 bases between. The V gene's germline CDR1 is SNHLY and CDR2 FYNNEI. The CDR3 contains 14 residues. CDR3 protein: CASSDRAGGGPQHF. The DNA of the CDR3 is TGTGCCAGCAGCGATAGGGCCGGCGGGGGGCCCCAGCATTTT.

V gene TRBV5-1 combines with J gene TRBJ1-1, with 8 bases that match TRBD1. V trimming: 7 bases; J trimming: 4 bases; junction bases outside the gene matches: 6. The CDR3 consists of 13 residues. Germline V gene sequence: CDR1 SGHRS, CDR2 YFSETQ. This chain's CDR3 is CASGDRGGTEAFF. The CDR3 DNA reads as TGCGCCAGCGGTGACAGGGGTGGCACTGAAGCTTTCTTT.

This clone was counted only a few times. V gene TRBV25-1 combines with J gene TRBJ1-6; TRBD1 agrees at 7 bases. The CDR3 length is 14 residues. J lost 8 bases, V lost 6 bases, and 7 bases had no gene match. Per the germline V gene, CDR1 is MGHDK and CDR2 is SYGVNS. The CDR3 loop is CASSRLDRDSPLHF. The CDR3 DNA reads as TGTGCCAGCAGCCGACTCGACAGGGATTCACCCCTCCACTTT. Variable domain in full (rest from reference TRBV25-1 and TRBJ1-6): EADIYQTPRYLVIGTGKKITLECSQTMGHDKMYWYQQDPGMELHLIHYSYGVNSTEKGDLSSESTVSRIRTEHFPLTLESARPSHTSQYLCASSRLDRDSPLHFGNGTRLTVT.

This clone showed up just once. The chain is built from TRBV5-1 and TRBJ2-1; 7 bases map to TRBD1. This CDR3 is 17 amino acids long. Germline V gene sequence: CDR1 SGHRS, CDR2 YFSETQ. With 0 bases clipped from V and 1 base from J, the junction kept 7 bases outside the gene matches. CDR3 protein: CASSLDRGLGSYNEQFF. CDR3 nucleotide sequence: TGCGCCAGCAGCTTGGATAGGGGGCTAGGATCCTACAATGAGCAGTTCTTC.

The chain has TRBV5-6 and TRBJ1-2; a weak D match, TRBD1 (6 bases). This CDR3 has 15 amino acids. Per the germline V gene, CDR1 is SGHDT and CDR2 is YYEEEE. V was cut by 0 bases and J by 4 bases, with 13 bases left in between. The CDR3 protein is CASSLVAGAAYGYTF. The DNA for the CDR3 is TGTGCCAGCAGCTTGGTGGCGGGGGCGGCCTATGGCTACACCTTC.

The chain couples TRBV4-1 to TRBJ1-6; D is perhaps TRBD1 (6 bases). The CDR3 runs to 15 residues. Per germline, CDR1 MGHRA and CDR2 YSYEKL. Trimming took 2 bases from V and 6 from J, leaving 11 bases between them. This chain's CDR3 is CASSQTDRSNSPLHF. CDR3 DNA sequence: TGCGCCAGCAGCCAAACAGACAGGAGTAATTCACCCCTCCACTTT.

This clone was seen more than once but under ten times. V usage is TRBV2 and J usage is TRBJ2-3, with 7 bases that match TRBD2. The CDR3 has 15 residues. The V gene end was trimmed by 6 bases and the J gene end by 0 bases; junction bases not matched to a gene: 6. Germline lookup yields CDR1 SNHLY and CDR2 FYNNEI. The CDR3 loop is CASSSLALSTDTQYF. As DNA, the CDR3 is TGTGCCAGCAGCTCACTAGCGTTAAGCACAGATACGCAGTATTTT.

The CDR3 DNA reads as TGTGCCACCAGCAGCTTGGTTCAGGGGGGACCCTGGTACGAGCAGTTCTTC. Protein: CATSSLVQGGPWYEQFF. The V gene is TRBV15, the J gene TRBJ2-1; weak D call: TRBD1 (7 bases). Germline loops: CDR1 LNHNV, CDR2 YYDKDF (reference sequence). There are 17 residues in the CDR3. V was pared by 3 bases and J by 10 bases, with 25 bases between.

The chain employs TRBV19 and TRBJ1-1; possible D gene TRBD1, 6 bases. From germline, CDR1 is LNHDA and CDR2 SQIVND (reference sequence). The CDR3 loop spans 17 amino acids. V lost 4 bases and J 5 bases, leaving 23 bases between the germline ends. The DNA for the CDR3 is TGTGCCAGTAGTACACCGCAGGGGCGCTCCGAAGGGACTGAAGCTTTCTTT. Its translation is CASSTPQGRSEGTEAFF.

A few counts support this clone. The chain employs TRBV5-1 and TRBJ2-3; 7 bases map to TRBD1. This CDR3 comprises 16 residues. Germline assignment: CDR1 SGHRS and CDR2 YFSETQ. V lost 3 bases to trimming and J lost 0 bases; unmatched junction nucleotides: 7. The CDR3 coding sequence is TGCGCCAGCAGCTGGGGACAGTTCTTTAGCACAGATACGCAGTATTTT. Its translation: CASSWGQFFSTDTQYF.

The chain couples TRBV28 to TRBJ1-4; TRBD1 might be the D (5 bases). Deletions cut 9 bases from V and 7 bases from J, with 9 bases between. Germline V gene data show CDR1 as MDHEN and CDR2 as SYDVKM. This CDR3 has 11 amino acids. The chain's CDR3 is CASRQTEKLFF. Here the CDR3 DNA reads TGTGCCAGTCGACAGACTGAAAAACTGTTTTTT.

This sequence joins TRBV7-9 and TRBJ2-1; the match to TRBD1 covers 10 bases. The V gene end was trimmed by 5 bases and the J gene end by 2 bases; junction bases not matched to a gene: 3. Germline assignment: CDR1 SEHNR and CDR2 FQNEAQ (reference sequence). This CDR3 is 15 amino acids long. Here the CDR3 DNA reads TGTGCCAGCAGCCGAGGACAGGGGGCCTACAATGAGCAGTTCTTC. This translates into CASSRGQGAYNEQFF.

CDR3 in amino acids: CASSLKDRAYNEQFF. The CDR3 DNA is TGTGCCAGCAGTTTAAAGGACAGGGCATACAATGAGCAGTTCTTC. The chain has TRBV27 and TRBJ2-1; 8 bases line up with TRBD1. The CDR3 runs to 15 residues. Per germline, CDR1 MNHEY and CDR2 SMNVEV (reference sequence). The J segment lost 4 bases and the V segment lost 2 bases, leaving 4 bases of the junction unmatched.

The rearrangement links TRBV19 to TRBJ1-1, with 8 bases fitting TRBD1. The CDR3 is 13 residues long. Unmatched junction bases numbered 8, after V lost 9 bases and J lost 5 bases. Germline V gives CDR1 LNHDA, CDR2 SQIVND (reference sequence). DNA for the CDR3: TGTGCCAGCACGGACAGGGTGGGGACTGAAGCTTTCTTT. Translated: CASTDRVGTEAFF.

The chain combines TRBV7-9 with TRBJ2-7; 7 bases align to TRBD2. Germline assignment: CDR1 SEHNR and CDR2 FQNEAQ (reference sequence). The CDR3 is 18 amino acids. J was trimmed by 0 bases and V by 2 bases; bases with no gene match: 13. DNA for the CDR3: TGTGCCAGCAGCTTAAATCTAAGTGGCGGGGGTACCTCCTACGAGCAGTACTTC. This translates into CASSLNLSGGGTSYEQYF.

J is TRBJ2-7 and V is TRBV19; D is ambiguous. The length of the CDR3 is 14 residues. The germline CDR1 and CDR2 sequences are LNHDA and SQIVND (reference sequence). Trimming cost V 1 base and J 2 bases, with 9 bases left between them. CDR3 coding DNA: TGTGCCAGTAGTATAGGGAACAGCCCCTACGAGCAGTACTTC. It yields the protein CASSIGNSPYEQYF. The whole variable domain, filled in from reference TRBV19 and TRBJ2-7, reads DGGITQSPKYLFRKEGQNVTLSCEQNLNHDAMYWYRQDPGQGLRLIYYSQIVNDFQKGDIAEGYSVSREKKESFPLTVTSAQKNPTAFYLCASSIGNSPYEQYFGPGTRLTVT.

This chain uses TRBV5-1 with TRBJ1-6, with D uncertain. V was shortened by 6 bases and J by 8 bases, with 18 bases between the two germline ends. CDR1 SGHRS and CDR2 YFSETQ come from the germline V gene. This CDR3 has 15 amino acids. CDR3: CASNFAGGEDSPLHF. Here the CDR3 DNA reads TGCGCCAGCAACTTCGCGGGCGGGGAGGATTCACCCCTCCACTTT.

The CDR3 nucleotides read TGTGCCAGCAGTTTAATTGGACAGGGGACCCCTAACTATGGCTACACCTTC. The encoded protein is CASSLIGQGTPNYGYTF. The chain couples TRBV27 to TRBJ1-2; 9 nucleotides align to TRBD1. This CDR3 region has 17 residues. CDR1 and CDR2 from the germline V gene are MNHEY and SMNVEV (reference sequence). V trimming: 2 bases; J trimming: 0 bases; junction bases outside the gene matches: 7.

This chain links TRBV2 with TRBJ1-5, with 7 bases fitting TRBD1. CDR3 length: 14 amino acids. Losses at the gene ends were 5 bases for V and 0 bases for J; bases not matched to a gene: 1. In germline, CDR1 is SNHLY, CDR2 FYNNEI. CDR3 in DNA: TGTGCCAGCAGTAGGGACAGTAGCAATCAGCCCCAGCATTTT. Translating it yields CASSRDSSNQPQHF.

The chain recombines TRBV3-1 (or the pseudogene TRBV3-2) with TRBJ2-1; the match to TRBD2 covers 11 bases. The CDR3 runs 15 residues. J lost 9 bases, V lost 6 bases, and 10 bases had no gene match. Germline lookup yields CDR1 LGHDT and CDR2 YNNKEL (reference sequence). The CDR3 protein is CASSLGTSGVGEQFF. CDR3 DNA sequence: TGTGCCAGCAGTCTCGGGACTAGCGGAGTCGGTGAGCAGTTCTTC.

The chain employs TRBV7-6 and TRBJ1-1, with D possibly matching TRBD1 (5 bases). Germline loops: CDR1 SGHVS, CDR2 FNYEAQ. Trimming shortened V by 5 bases and J by 1 base, and 11 bases separated the two germline ends. CDR3 size: 14 residues. The CDR3 DNA sequence: TGTGCCAGCAGCCCCCGTACAGGGAACACTGAAGCTTTCTTT. This gives the protein CASSPRTGNTEAFF.

The chain links TRBV15 to TRBJ1-5; D gene ambiguous. V was pared by 3 bases and J by 4 bases, with 16 bases between. The germline CDR1 and CDR2 sequences are LNHNV and YYDKDF (reference sequence). The CDR3 has 16 amino acids. CDR3 coding DNA: TGTGCCACCAGCAGCCTTCAGGCAGTTGAAAATCAGCCCCAGCATTTT. Its protein is CATSSLQAVENQPQHF.

The chain carries TRBV7-9 and TRBJ1-2; D remains unclear. V was clipped by 1 base and J by 4 bases, with 13 bases between them. CDR1 is SEHNR and CDR2 is FQNEAQ in the germline V gene (reference sequence). This CDR3 has 15 amino acids. The CDR3 sequence: CASSLGGTRSYGYTF. For the CDR3, the DNA is TGTGCCAGCAGCTTAGGTGGCACCCGGAGCTATGGCTACACCTTC.